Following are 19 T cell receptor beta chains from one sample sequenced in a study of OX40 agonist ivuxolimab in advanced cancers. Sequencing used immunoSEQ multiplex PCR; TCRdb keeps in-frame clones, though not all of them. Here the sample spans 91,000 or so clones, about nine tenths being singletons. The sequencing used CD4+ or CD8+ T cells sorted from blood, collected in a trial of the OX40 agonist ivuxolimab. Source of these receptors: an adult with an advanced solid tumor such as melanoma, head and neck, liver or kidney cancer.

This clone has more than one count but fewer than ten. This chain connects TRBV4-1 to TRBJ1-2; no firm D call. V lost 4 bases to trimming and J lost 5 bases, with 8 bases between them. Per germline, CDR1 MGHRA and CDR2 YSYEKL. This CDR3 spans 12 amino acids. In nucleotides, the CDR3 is TGCGCCAGCAGCCCAGGCGATTATGGCTACACCTTC. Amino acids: CASSPGDYGYTF.

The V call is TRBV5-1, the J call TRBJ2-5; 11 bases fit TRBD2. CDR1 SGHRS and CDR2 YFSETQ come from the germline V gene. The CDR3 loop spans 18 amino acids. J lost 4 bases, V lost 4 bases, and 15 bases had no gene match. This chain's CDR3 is CASSPGQSSGRAGETQYF. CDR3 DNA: TGCGCCAGCAGCCCCGGTCAAAGTAGCGGGAGGGCAGGAGAGACCCAGTACTTC. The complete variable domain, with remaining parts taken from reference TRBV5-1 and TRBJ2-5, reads KAGVTQTPRYLIKTRGQQVTLSCSPISGHRSVSWYQQTPGQGLQFLFEYFSETQRNKGNFPGRFSGRQFSNSRSEMNVSTLELGDSALYLCASSPGQSSGRAGETQYFGPGTRLLVL.

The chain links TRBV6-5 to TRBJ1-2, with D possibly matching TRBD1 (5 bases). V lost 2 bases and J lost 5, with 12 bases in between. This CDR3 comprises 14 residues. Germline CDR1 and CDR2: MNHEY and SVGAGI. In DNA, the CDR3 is TGTGCCAGCAGTTACAACCAGGGCGTGTATGGCTACACCTTC. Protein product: CASSYNQGVYGYTF.

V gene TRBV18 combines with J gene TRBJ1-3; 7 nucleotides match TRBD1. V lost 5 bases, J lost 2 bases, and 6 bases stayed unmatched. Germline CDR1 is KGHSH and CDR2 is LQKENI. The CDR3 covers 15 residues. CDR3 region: CASSATGEPGNTIYF. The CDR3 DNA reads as TGTGCCAGCTCAGCCACAGGGGAGCCTGGAAACACCATATATTTT.

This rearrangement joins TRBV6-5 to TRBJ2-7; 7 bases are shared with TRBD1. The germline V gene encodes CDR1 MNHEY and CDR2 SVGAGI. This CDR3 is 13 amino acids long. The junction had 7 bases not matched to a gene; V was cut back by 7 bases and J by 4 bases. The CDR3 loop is CASNTQGSYEQYF. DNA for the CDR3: TGTGCCAGCAATACACAGGGGTCGTACGAGCAGTACTTC.

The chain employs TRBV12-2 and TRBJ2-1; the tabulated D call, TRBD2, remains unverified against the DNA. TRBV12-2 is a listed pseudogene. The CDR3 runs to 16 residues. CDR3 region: CASRPCTRVPYNEQFF. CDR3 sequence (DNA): TGTGCAAGTCGCCCGTGTACGAGGGTCCCCTACAATGAGCAGTTCTTC.

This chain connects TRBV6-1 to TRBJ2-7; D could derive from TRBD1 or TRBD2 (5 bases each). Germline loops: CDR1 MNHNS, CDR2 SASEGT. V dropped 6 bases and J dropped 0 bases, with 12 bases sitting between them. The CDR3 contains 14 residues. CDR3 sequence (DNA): TGTGCCAGCAGGCAGGGACCCTACTCCTACGAGCAGTACTTC. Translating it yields CASRQGPYSYEQYF.

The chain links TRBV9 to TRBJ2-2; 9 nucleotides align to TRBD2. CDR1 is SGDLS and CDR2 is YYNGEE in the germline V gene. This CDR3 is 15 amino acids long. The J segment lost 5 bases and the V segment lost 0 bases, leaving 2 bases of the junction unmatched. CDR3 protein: CASSVASGGTGELFF. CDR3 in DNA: TGTGCCAGCAGCGTAGCGAGCGGGGGGACCGGGGAGCTGTTTTTT.

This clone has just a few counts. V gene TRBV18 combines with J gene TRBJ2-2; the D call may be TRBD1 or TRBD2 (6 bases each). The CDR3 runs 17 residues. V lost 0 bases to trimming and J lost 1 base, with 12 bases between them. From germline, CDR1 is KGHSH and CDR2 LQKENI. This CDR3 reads CASSPPWGAKNTGELFF. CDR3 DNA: TGTGCCAGCTCACCACCGTGGGGGGCAAAGAACACCGGGGAGCTGTTTTTT.

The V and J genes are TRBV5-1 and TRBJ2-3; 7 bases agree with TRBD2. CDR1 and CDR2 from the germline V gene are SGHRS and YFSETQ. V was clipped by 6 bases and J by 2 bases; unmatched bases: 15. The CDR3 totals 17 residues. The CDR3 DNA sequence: TGCGCCAGCACCTCCGTTCCGGCTAGCGGAGACACAGATACGCAGTATTTT. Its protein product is CASTSVPASGDTDTQYF.

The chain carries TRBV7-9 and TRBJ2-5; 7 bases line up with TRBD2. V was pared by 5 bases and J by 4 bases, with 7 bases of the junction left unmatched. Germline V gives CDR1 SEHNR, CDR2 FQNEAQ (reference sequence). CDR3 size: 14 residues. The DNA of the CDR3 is TGTGCCAGCAGCCCTGGTGGGGGGGGAGAGACCCAGTACTTC. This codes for CASSPGGGGETQYF.

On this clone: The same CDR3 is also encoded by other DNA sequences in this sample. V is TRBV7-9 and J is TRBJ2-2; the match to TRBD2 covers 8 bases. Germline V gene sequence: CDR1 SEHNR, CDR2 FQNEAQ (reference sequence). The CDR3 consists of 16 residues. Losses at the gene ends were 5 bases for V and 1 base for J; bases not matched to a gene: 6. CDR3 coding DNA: TGTGCCAGCAGCCCCGGACTAGCAGGGAACACCGGGGAGCTGTTTTTT. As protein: CASSPGLAGNTGELFF.

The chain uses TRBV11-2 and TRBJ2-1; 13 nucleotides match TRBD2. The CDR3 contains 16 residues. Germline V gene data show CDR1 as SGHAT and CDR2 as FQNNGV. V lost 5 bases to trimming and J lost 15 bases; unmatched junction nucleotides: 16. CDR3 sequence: CASSLRARTSGGGGFF. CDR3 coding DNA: TGTGCCAGCAGCCTCCGGGCGCGGACTAGCGGGGGAGGTGGGTTCTTC.

As DNA, the CDR3 is TGTGCCAGCAGTAACGACAGGGATGATGAAAAACTGTTTTTT. Protein: CASSNDRDDEKLFF. This chain connects TRBV25-1 to TRBJ1-4; 7 nucleotides align to TRBD1. V trimming: 5 bases; J trimming: 6 bases; junction bases outside the gene matches: 6. The CDR3 has 14 amino acids. Per germline, CDR1 MGHDK and CDR2 SYGVNS.

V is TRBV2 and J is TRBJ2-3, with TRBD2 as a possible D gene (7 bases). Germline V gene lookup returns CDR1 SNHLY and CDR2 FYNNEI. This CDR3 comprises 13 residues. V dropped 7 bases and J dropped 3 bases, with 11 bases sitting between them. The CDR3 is CASKGGGTDTQYF. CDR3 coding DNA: TGTGCCAGCAAAGGGGGGGGGACAGATACGCAGTATTTT.

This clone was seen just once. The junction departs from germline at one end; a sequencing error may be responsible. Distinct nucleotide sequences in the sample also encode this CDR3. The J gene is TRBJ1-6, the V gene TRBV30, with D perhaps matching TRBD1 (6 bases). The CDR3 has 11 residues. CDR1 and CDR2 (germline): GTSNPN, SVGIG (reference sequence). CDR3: CAWRDSAPLHF. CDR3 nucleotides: TGTGCCTGGAGGGACAGCGCACCTCTCCACTTT.

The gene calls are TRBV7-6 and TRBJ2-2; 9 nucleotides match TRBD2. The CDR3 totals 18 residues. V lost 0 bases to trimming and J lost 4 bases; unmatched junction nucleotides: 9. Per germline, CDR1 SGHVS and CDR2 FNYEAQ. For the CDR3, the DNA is TGTGCCAGCAGCTTAGCTCAAGGCGGGAGGGAGTCCACCGGGGAGCTGTTTTTT. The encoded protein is CASSLAQGGRESTGELFF.

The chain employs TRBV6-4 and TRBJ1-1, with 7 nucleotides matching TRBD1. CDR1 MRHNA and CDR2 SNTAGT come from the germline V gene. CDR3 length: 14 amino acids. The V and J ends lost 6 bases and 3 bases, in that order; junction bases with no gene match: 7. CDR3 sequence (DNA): TGTGCCAGCAGAGACACCGACAGGGACACTGAAGCTTTCTTT. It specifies CASRDTDRDTEAFF.

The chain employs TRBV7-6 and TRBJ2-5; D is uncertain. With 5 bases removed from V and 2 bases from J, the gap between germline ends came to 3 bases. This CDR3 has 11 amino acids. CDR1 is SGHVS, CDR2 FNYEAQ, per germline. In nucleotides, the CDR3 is TGTGCCAGCAGCATGCAAGAGACCCAGTACTTC. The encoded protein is CASSMQETQYF.